This entry features one TCR beta chain sequence. This clone's antigen is unknown. Base-call qualities are not available, and no considerably larger clone is one nucleotide away. The data originate from a study of CD8+ T cells in alopecia areata (dated by TCRdb to the late 2010s). As for the study more broadly: Treated patients were enrolled in an open-label pilot trial of oral tofacitinib at 5 to 10 mg twice daily for moderate-to-severe alopecia areata. Patients stayed on tofacitinib for 6 to 18 months and then had 6 months of follow-up off drug so that delayed response and recurrence could be assessed. In treated patients, disease severity was measured using the SALT score, which gives the percentage of scalp surface area affected. To study T cell clonal expansion in alopecia areata, the researchers applied high-throughput TCRbeta sequencing to both the C3H/HeJ mouse model and human patients. Human TCRbeta sequencing covered scalp tissue and sorted CD4+ and CD8+ peripheral blood T cells from patchy and totalis/universalis alopecia areata patients and healthy controls. Biopsies were taken from tofacitinib-treated patients at baseline and at 4 and 24 weeks of treatment, and a later scalp biopsy was taken in several of the tofacitinib-treated patients. Scalp clonality was compared among normal scalp (n=4), patchy alopecia areata scalp (n=8), and alopecia totalis/universalis scalp (n=8). RNA was obtained with the PAXgene miRNA kit for fixed scalp, the miRNeasy kit for PBMCs, and the RNeasy kit for mouse skin. TCRbeta CDR3 regions were amplified by immunoSEQ multiplex PCR with 35 Vbeta forward and 13 Jbeta reverse primers.

The intended sense of this specimen's time point label: 4 weeks on oral tofacitinib. The sample's treatment or condition label, in plain terms: oral pan-JAK inhibitor, 5-10 mg twice daily. Peripheral blood and lesional scalp punch biopsies were obtained from patients with alopecia areata. PBMCs were isolated by density centrifugation and stained for CD3, CD4 and CD8, and CD4+ and CD8+ T cells were sorted on a FACSAria. The CDR3, from cysteine to phenylalanine, totals 16 residues. CDR3 DNA is the only sequence kept; it has 48 bases, read in frame from the first base. The germline V gene yields SGHTA for CDR1 and FQGTGA for CDR2. Clipping removes 3 bases from V and 6 bases from J, with 10 as the unmatched junction base count. The study at large found these results: Because the treated cohort was small and had only one nonresponder, larger studies are needed to examine links between baseline CD8+ expansion and response. Scalp TCR repertoire analysis is complicated because resident alphabeta T cells in normal human skin are also sequenced, whereas mouse skin is dominated by gammadelta T cells. Higher clonality and more expanded CD8+ clones were observed in lesional scalp than in normal scalp, particularly in alopecia totalis/universalis, a finding suggestive of antigenic drive. Tofacitinib significantly decreased scalp clonality and the number of expanded CD8+ clones among the top 100 scalp clones. Shared TCR sequences between patients were less evident than in mice, which may be partly attributable to HLA diversity in the patient population. During tofacitinib treatment, many expanded lesional clones stuck around in both scalp and blood, and this persistence may partly explain why relapse happens after treatment is stopped.

The method behind the library was the immunoSEQ multiplex PCR assay. For TCR sequencing, RNA was extracted from every sample and reverse transcribed into cDNA to serve as template. First-strand cDNA was synthesized with SuperScript III using a 2:1 mix of oligo-dT and random hexamers. A synthetic immune receptor repertoire was used to measure amplification bias, and any remaining bias was corrected computationally. As for the original processing: Raw reads were preprocessed for error removal, and CDR3 was defined according to IMGT conventions as running from the conserved cysteine to phenylalanine. Clonality was calculated as 1 minus Shannon entropy normalized by log2 of the number of productive unique TCRs. Whether scalp clones were CD4 or CD8 was inferred by matching scalp TCRbeta sequences against CD4 and CD8 repertoires sorted from blood. What TCRdb holds here is the immuneACCESS table cut down to in-frame rearrangements. Part of the clones is not present; checked against another copy, under half of the missing clones reflect an unresolved V gene, and the others are unexplained. V and J calls and clone size are copied from that table; D and trimming were computed from the DNA. The sample table shows about 220,000 clones, and about 58% are seen once. Of the sample, around 1.5% falls within the top ten clones.

Specimen: CD4+ T cells sorted from blood, collected at week 4, from a patient treated with tofacitinib. The chain employs TRBV7-3 and TRBJ2-2; 7 central nucleotides agree with TRBD2. The sequence was collected from a human donor with alopecia areata. The CDR3 here reads CASSFLAGDRAGELFF. The DNA sequence is as follows: TGTGCCAGCAGCTTTCTTGCGGGGGATCGCGCCGGGGAGCTGTTTTTT.